This entry concerns a single TCR beta chain. What it binds is unknown. The data were obtained in a study of CXCR3-negative and CXCR3-positive naive CD8 T cells. General study points: Memory CD8+ T cell repertoires were far less diverse than both naive subsets. Naive cells with CXCR3 showed TRB CDR3s that were more hydrophobic than those in CXCR3-negative naive cells.

All TRB cDNA libraries came from 5' RACE performed with UMI labels. From its re-call of the 5' RACE reads, TCRdb lists each CDR3 protein once, without DNA. The sample has approximately 58,000 distinct CDR3 sequences; the top ten hold about 0.43%. The germline gives CDR1 KGHSY, CDR2 FQNENV. The CDR3 has 15 amino acids. This rearrangement joins TRBV16 to TRBJ1-2. This TCR came from a human donor in good health. Some clones in this sample may be carry-over from other donors' samples. Input material: naive CXCR3- CD8+ T cells from blood. Sample subset: CD45RO-CCR7+CD27+CD95- naive CD8+ T cells lacking CXCR3 (TNR3-). CDR3 residues: CASSQSGGANYGYTF. Using reference TRBV16 and TRBJ1-2 for the parts outside the CDR3, the full variable domain is GEEVAQTPKHLVRGEGQKAKLYCAPIKGHSYVFWYQQVLKNEFKFLISFQNENVFDETGMPKERFSAKCLPNSPCSLEIQATKLEDSAVYFCASSQSGGANYGYTFGSGTRLTVV.